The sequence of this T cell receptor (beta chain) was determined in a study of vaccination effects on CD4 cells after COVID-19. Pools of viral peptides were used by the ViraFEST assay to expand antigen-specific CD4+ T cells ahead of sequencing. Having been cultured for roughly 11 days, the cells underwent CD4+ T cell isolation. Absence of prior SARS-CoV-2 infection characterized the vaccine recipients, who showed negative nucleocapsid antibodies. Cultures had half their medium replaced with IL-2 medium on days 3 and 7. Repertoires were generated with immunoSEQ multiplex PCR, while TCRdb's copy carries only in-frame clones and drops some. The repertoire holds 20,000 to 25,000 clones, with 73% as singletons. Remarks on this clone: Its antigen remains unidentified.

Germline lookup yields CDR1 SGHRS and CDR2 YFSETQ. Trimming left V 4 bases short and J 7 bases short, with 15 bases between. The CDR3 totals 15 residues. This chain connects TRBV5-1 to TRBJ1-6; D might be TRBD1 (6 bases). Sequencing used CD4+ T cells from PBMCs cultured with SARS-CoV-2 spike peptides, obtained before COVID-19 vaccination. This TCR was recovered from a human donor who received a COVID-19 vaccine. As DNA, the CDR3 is TGCGCCAGCAGCCTTTTGGGACATCTGAATTCACCCCTCCACTTT. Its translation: CASSLLGHLNSPLHF.